This TCR beta chain was captured in a study of regulatory T cells in long-lasting Graves disease. General observations from the study: Persistent disease was characterized by preferential usage of TRBV28, TRBJ1-2 and TRBJ2-5.

This clonotype was found many times. Its antigen remains unknown. This CDR3 region has 15 residues. Trimming stripped 4 bases from V and 0 bases from J, with 12 bases between. Germline V gene lookup returns CDR1 SGHTA and CDR2 FQGNSA. Building the TCR beta libraries relied on iRepertoire HTBI primers, and CDR3 regions underwent Arm-PCR. In the authors' methods: Looking across samples, the authors found some 67 TRBV and some 13 TRBJ segments. TCRdb reanalysed the multiplex PCR reads using MiXCR and keeps one entry per CDR3 protein. The V and J calls here are based on TCRdb, not the publication. Among hundreds of thousands of distinct CDR3 sequences listed, about 20% were seen once. Sample time point: persistent/refractory GD, antithyroid drugs over 5 years with positive TRAb. PBMCs provided the RNA from which the TCR library was made.

This TCR derives from a female donor with Graves disease. This chain links TRBV7-2 with TRBJ2-5; D unresolved. Material: peripheral blood mononuclear cells (PBMCs), obtained when the disease was refractory, from a patient treated with antithyroid drugs. Here the CDR3 reads CASSSTNWDQETQYF. DNA of the CDR3: TGTGCCAGCAGCTCCACGAACTGGGACCAAGAGACCCAGTACTTC.